These T cell receptor beta chains were read from a single sample in a study of blood T cell repertoires in COVID-19. This table comes from immunoSEQ multiplex PCR, and its TCRdb copy is limited to in-frame clones, with some not included. The sample has around 160,000 clones, 85% to 90% seen once. Sequencing was done on a sample of peripheral blood. The source is a woman in her 70s with COVID-19, enrolled during active disease. CDR3s include the opening cysteine and the closing phenylalanine or tryptophan. The D gene is left open where the match is weak. Rows may omit the clone size; those that give it use once, few, many or a size class.

V	D	J	size	DNA	CDR3
TRBV4-2	NA	TRBJ2-6	NA	TGTGCCAGCAGCCCCGCAGGGCTGACTTCCTCTGGGGCCAACGTCCTGACTTTC	CASSPAGLTSSGANVLTF
TRBV2	NA	TRBJ2-5	once	TGTGCCAGCAACCAACAGGGCATCCAAGAGACCCAGTACTTC	CASNQQGIQETQYF
TRBV5-1	NA	TRBJ1-5	NA	TGCGCCAGCAGCTTGACGATGCCTACGGTGTATAGCAATCAGCCCCAGCATTTT	CASSLTMPTVYSNQPQHF
TRBV10-3	NA	TRBJ1-5	NA	TGTGCCATCAGTGGGTCAGGGGGCAATCAGCCCCAGCATTTT	CAISGSGGNQPQHF
TRBV28	TRBD1	TRBJ2-7	NA	TGTGCCAGCAGTACAACCGGGACAGGGATATTGGGGCAGTACTTC	CASSTTGTGILGQYF
TRBV5-5	TRBD2	TRBJ2-5	NA	TGTGCCAGCAGCTTGGGACTAGCGGGGGACCAACGATGGGAGACCCAGTACTTC	CASSLGLAGDQRWETQYF
TRBV28	NA	TRBJ1-6	NA	TGTGCCAGCAGTCTAATGAGGGTCGGTGGTAATTCACCCCTCCACTTT	CASSLMRVGGNSPLHF
TRBV6-2/TRBV6-3	NA	TRBJ1-1	once	TGTGCCAGCAGTTACTCGAGGACAGACATGAACACTGAAGCTTTCTTT	CASSYSRTDMNTEAFF
TRBV18	TRBD2	TRBJ2-4	NA	TGTGCCAGCTCACCTGGGACTAGCGGAAACATTCAGTACTTC	CASSPGTSGNIQYF
TRBV18	NA	TRBJ2-7	NA	TGTGCCAGCTCACTGAACAGGTTCGCCACCGGGGAGCAGTACTTC	CASSLNRFATGEQYF
TRBV5-1	NA	TRBJ2-5	NA	TGCGCCAGCAGCTTGGGGGGCAAATTGGAGACCCAGTACTTC	CASSLGGKLETQYF
TRBV19	NA	TRBJ1-5	NA	TGTGCCAGTAGTATAGATAGAGATCAGCCCCAGCATTTT	CASSIDRDQPQHF
TRBV19	NA	TRBJ1-1	NA	TGTGCCAGTAGCACCGGAGGGCAATTGAACACTGAAGCTTTCTTT	CASSTGGQLNTEAFF
TRBV7-6	NA	TRBJ1-6	once	TGTGCCAGCAGCCCCGGACCGGGGTGGCCCAATTCACCCCTCCACTTT	CASSPGPGWPNSPLHF
TRBV7-2	TRBD1	TRBJ1-5	once	TGTGCCAGCAGCTTAGTCTACAGGGGGCCAGATCAGCCCCAGCATTTT	CASSLVYRGPDQPQHF
TRBV2	TRBD1	TRBJ1-6	NA	TGTGCCAGCGGGGACAGGGACGATTCACCCCTCCACTTT	CASGDRDDSPLHF
TRBV5-6	TRBD1	TRBJ1-2	NA	TGTGCCAGCAGCTCGACAGGGCGGGCGGATGGCTACACCTTC	CASSSTGRADGYTF
TRBV30	NA	TRBJ1-2	NA	TGTGCCTGGACAGGTCGCGGGAGCTACACCTTC	CAWTGRGSYTF
TRBV2	NA	TRBJ2-7	few	TGTGCCAGCAGTGCCGAGGGGGTATCCTACGAGCAGTACTTC	CASSAEGVSYEQYF
TRBV18	TRBD1	TRBJ1-2	NA	TGTGCCAGCTCACCACGGGCAGGGGGAAATGGCTACACCTTC	CASSPRAGGNGYTF
TRBV9	NA	TRBJ1-5	NA	TGTGCCAGCAGCGTACCACAGAGAGGCAATCAGCCCCAGCATTTT	CASSVPQRGNQPQHF
TRBV30	NA	TRBJ1-6	NA	TGTGCCGGGACAACCCAGGGGTTGTATAATTCACCCCTCCACTTT	CAGTTQGLYNSPLHF
TRBV10-3	NA	TRBJ1-5	NA	TGTGCCATCAGCTCAGGGGCGGGTCAGCCCCAGCATTTT	CAISSGAGQPQHF
TRBV19	NA	TRBJ1-6	few	TGTGCCAGTAGTCCCGACAGTAGCTCCTATAATTCACCCCTCCACTTT	CASSPDSSSYNSPLHF